The 3 T cell receptor beta chains listed next were all sequenced from one sample in a study of CD8+ T cells in alopecia areata. cDNA prepared by RNA extraction and subsequent reverse transcription served as the template for sequencing. Produced via immunoSEQ multiplex PCR; TCRdb's table is partial and in-frame only. The table has approximately 120,000 clones, approximately 60% seen once. The treatment: oral pan-JAK inhibitor, 5-10 mg twice daily. This sample comprised CD4+ T cells sorted from blood, obtained at week 4, from a patient treated with tofacitinib. The source is a human donor with alopecia areata.

V and J are TRBV6-6 and TRBJ2-3; TRBD2 is a possible D gene (6 bases). From germline, CDR1 is MNHNY and CDR2 SVGAGI (reference sequence). The CDR3 is made up of 15 amino acids. The germline V and J ends were trimmed by 0 bases and 2 bases, with 9 bases remaining between them. As DNA, the CDR3 is TGTGCCAGCAGTTACTCCTCGGGGGACACAGATACGCAGTATTTT. This codes for CASSYSSGDTDTQYF.

This clone has only one observation. The V call is TRBV18, the J call TRBJ2-7, with TRBD1 identical over 11 bases. Germline V gene sequence: CDR1 KGHSH, CDR2 LQKENI. The CDR3 length is 15 residues. V dropped 5 bases and J dropped 2; count of bases not matched to a gene: 5. The CDR3 DNA reads as TGTGCCAGCTCAGGACCGGGACAGGGGGCCTACGAGCAGTACTTC. This codes for CASSGPGQGAYEQYF.

This clone was detected a few times. The rearrangement uses TRBV27 and TRBJ2-3; D is unresolved. The germline gives CDR1 MNHEY, CDR2 SMNVEV (reference sequence). The CDR3 consists of 14 residues. Between the trimmed V and J ends, which lost 2 bases and 1 base, there was a span of 7 bases. CDR3 sequence reads: CASSLAVGTDTQYF. The DNA of the CDR3 is TGTGCCAGCAGTTTAGCGGTGGGCACAGATACGCAGTATTTT.